This TCR beta chain came from a study of cytomegalovirus exposure and HLA in healthy donors. Study-wide results and limits: Previously analyzed data showed that most TCR beta V segments were productive at a frequency of about 87% or about 30%.

Remarks on this clone: Antigen unknown.

Use of 60 Vbeta and 13 Jbeta primers characterized the PCR. Some clones are missing from TCRdb's copy, which holds only in-frame ones; the method was immunoSEQ multiplex PCR. The table records about 86,000 clones, about 77% of them present only once. This sequence was found in a male donor in good health and CMV-seropositive. What was sequenced was PBMCs.

This CDR3 reads CASSQAKLGYEQYF. The CDR3 coding sequence is TGTGCCAGCAGCCAAGCCAAACTAGGTTACGAGCAGTACTTC. The chain has TRBV4-2 and TRBJ2-7; tentatively, D is TRBD2 (5 bases). The V gene lost 1 base and the J gene lost 4 bases, with 11 bases spanning the gap. The CDR3 extends over 14 amino acids. The germline V gene encodes CDR1 LGHNA and CDR2 YNFKEQ.